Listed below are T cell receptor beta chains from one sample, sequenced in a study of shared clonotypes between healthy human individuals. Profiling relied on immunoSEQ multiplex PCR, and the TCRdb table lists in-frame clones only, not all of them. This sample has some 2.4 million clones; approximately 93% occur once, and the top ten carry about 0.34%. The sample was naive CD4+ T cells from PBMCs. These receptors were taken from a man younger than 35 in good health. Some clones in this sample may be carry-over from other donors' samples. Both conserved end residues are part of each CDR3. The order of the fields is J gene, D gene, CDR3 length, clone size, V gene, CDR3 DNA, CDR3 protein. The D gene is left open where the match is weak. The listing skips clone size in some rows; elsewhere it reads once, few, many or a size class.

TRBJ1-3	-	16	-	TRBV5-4	TGTGCCAGCAGCTTGGACTTGGGCAGCTCTGGAAACACCATATATTTT	CASSLDLGSSGNTIYF
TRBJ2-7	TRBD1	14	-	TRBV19	TGTGCCAGTAGTTCCGGGACAGGGATCTACGAGCAGTACTTC	CASSSGTGIYEQYF
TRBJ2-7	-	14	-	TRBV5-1	TGCGCCAGCAGCCTGGACGGCAGCTCGGGCGAGCAGTACTTC	CASSLDGSSGEQYF
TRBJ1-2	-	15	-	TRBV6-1	TGTGCCAGCAGTAAGGACCCCAGGGGCGGCATTGGCTACACCTTC	CASSKDPRGGIGYTF
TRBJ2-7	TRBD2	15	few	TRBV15	TGTGCCACCGCGCGAGGAGGCGGGAGCTCCTACGAGCAGTACTTC	CATARGGGSSYEQYF
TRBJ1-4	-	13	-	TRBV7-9	TGTGCCAGCAGCACAAGTTCTAATGAAAAACTGTTTTTT	CASSTSSNEKLFF
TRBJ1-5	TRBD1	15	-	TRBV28	TGTGCCAGCACCCTGGGACAGGCCGTTTATCAGCCCCAGCATTTT	CASTLGQAVYQPQHF
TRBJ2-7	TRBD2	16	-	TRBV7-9	TGTGCCAGCAGCAAAGCTAGCGGGAGTTTATCCTACGAGCAGTACTTC	CASSKASGSLSYEQYF
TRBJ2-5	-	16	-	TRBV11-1	TGTGCCAGCAGCATTAGACAGGTGGCGGGCGGAGAGACCCAGTACTTC	CASSIRQVAGGETQYF
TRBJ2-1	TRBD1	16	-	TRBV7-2	TGTGCCAGCAGCCTCATAACAGGGGGTGAAATCAATGAGCAGTTCTTC	CASSLITGGEINEQFF
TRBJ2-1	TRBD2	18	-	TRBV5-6	TGTGCCAGCAGCTCAACCACGACTAGCGGGATGACTTACAATGAGCAGTTCTTC	CASSSTTTSGMTYNEQFF
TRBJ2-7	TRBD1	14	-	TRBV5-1	TGCGCCAGCAGGTTTGACAGGGGGCCCTACGAGCAGTACTTC	CASRFDRGPYEQYF
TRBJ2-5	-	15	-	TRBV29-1	TGCAGCGTAGGGCGGGATAGGGCTCGAGAAGAGACCCAGTACTTC	CSVGRDRAREETQYF
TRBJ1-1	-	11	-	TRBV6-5	TGTGCCAGCAGTTCCGTCGGTGAAGCTTTCTTT	CASSSVGEAFF
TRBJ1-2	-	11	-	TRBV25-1	TGTGCCAGCAGGACAAACTATGGCTACACCTTC	CASRTNYGYTF
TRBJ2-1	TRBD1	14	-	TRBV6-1	TGTGCCAGCAGTGAGGGGACAGGGGGCGCAAGGCAGTTCTTC	CASSEGTGGARQFF
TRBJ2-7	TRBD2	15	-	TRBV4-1	TGCGCCAGCAGCCAAGTGGGGACTAGCTCCTACGAGCAGTACTTC	CASSQVGTSSYEQYF
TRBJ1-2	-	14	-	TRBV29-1	TGCAGCGTCCTCCGGGGGGGGCAGACGGCTGGCTACACCTTC	CSVLRGGQTAGYTF
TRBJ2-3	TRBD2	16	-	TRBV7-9	TGTGCCAGCAGCTTAAGCCTAGCGGGAGTCACAGATACGCAGTATTTT	CASSLSLAGVTDTQYF
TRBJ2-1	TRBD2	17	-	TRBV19	TGTGCCAGTAGATCGGGACTAGCGGACCTCGGGAGGAATGAGCAGTTCTTC	CASRSGLADLGRNEQFF
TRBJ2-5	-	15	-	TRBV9	TGTGCCAGCAGCGTGGGACCGGGGACTGGGGAGACCCAGTACTTC	CASSVGPGTGETQYF
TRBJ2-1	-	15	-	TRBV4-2	TGTGCCAGCAGCCAAGACCCGGGGGAAGACAATGAGCAGTTCTTC	CASSQDPGEDNEQFF
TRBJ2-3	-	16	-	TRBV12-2	TGTGCAAGTCCCTTACCCCCCTCTTGGGACGGGGATACGCAGTATTTT	CASPLPPSWDGDTQYF
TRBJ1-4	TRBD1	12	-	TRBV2	TGTGCCAGCAGCGCAACAGGGGGCAAACTGTTTTTT	CASSATGGKLFF
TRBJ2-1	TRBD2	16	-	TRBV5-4	TGTGCCAGCAGCTCAGGAGCGGGAGTCGGCTACAATGAGCAGTTCTTC	CASSSGAGVGYNEQFF
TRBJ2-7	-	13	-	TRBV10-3	TGTGCCATCAGGACAGCCGGCTCCTACGAGCAGTACTTC	CAIRTAGSYEQYF
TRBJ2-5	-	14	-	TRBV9	TGTGCCAGCAGCGTAGCGGAAAGGAGAGAGACCCAGTACTTC	CASSVAERRETQYF
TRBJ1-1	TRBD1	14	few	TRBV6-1	TGTGCCAGCAGTGTCACCCGGGGGACAGCTGAAGCTTTCTTT	CASSVTRGTAEAFF
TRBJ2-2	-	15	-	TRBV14	TGTGCCAGCAGCCAAGCAGGAGTTGGGGCCGGGGAGCTGTTTTTT	CASSQAGVGAGELFF
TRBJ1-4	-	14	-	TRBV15	TGTGCCACCAGCCTCCGGGCTTGGGATGAAAAACTGTTTTTT	CATSLRAWDEKLFF
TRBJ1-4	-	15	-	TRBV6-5	TGTGCCAGCAGTCGTGGGGGGCTGGCTAATGAAAAACTGTTTTTT	CASSRGGLANEKLFF
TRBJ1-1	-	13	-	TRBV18	TGTGCCAGCTCACCTGATAAGTACACTGAAGCTTTCTTT	CASSPDKYTEAFF
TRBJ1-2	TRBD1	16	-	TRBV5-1	TGCGCCAGCAGCCCGGGGAGGACAGGGGCAGGATATGGCTACACCTTC	CASSPGRTGAGYGYTF
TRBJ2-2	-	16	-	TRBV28	TGTGCCAGCAGTCTCGGTAGGGCACCGAACACCGGGGAGCTGTTTTTT	CASSLGRAPNTGELFF
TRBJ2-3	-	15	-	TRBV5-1	TGCGCCAGCAGCTTGGGGTTCGGGGGAGGTGATACGCAGTATTTT	CASSLGFGGGDTQYF
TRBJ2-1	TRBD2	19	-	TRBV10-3	TGTGCCATCAGTGAGTCAGGTAGCGGGAGGTTCAGCTCCTACAATGAGCAGTTCTTC	CAISESGSGRFSSYNEQFF
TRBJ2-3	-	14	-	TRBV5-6	TGTGCCAGCAGCTTGTGGGGGGCGCTGGATACGCAGTATTTT	CASSLWGALDTQYF
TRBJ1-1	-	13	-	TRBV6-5	TGTGCCAGCAGTGTAGGGGGGATCGCTGAAGCTTTCTTT	CASSVGGIAEAFF
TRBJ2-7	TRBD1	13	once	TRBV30	TGTGCCTGCACCCGGGACAGGGTCTACGAGCAGTACTTC	CACTRDRVYEQYF
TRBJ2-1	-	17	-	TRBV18	TGTGCCAGCTCACCTCCCTCGCTAGGGGGGGGTTACAATGAGCAGTTCTTC	CASSPPSLGGGYNEQFF
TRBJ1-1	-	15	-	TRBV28	TGTGCCAGCGTTACATCTGGCAGGGAAGACACTGAAGCTTTCTTT	CASVTSGREDTEAFF
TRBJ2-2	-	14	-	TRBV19	TGTGCCAGTAGGCCGGAGGGTCGGCTCGGGGAGCTGTTTTTT	CASRPEGRLGELFF
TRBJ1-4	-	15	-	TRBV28	TGTGCCAGTCATCCCGCTGGCAGTTATAATGAAAAACTGTTTTTT	CASHPAGSYNEKLFF
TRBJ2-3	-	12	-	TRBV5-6	TGTGCCAGCAGCTTGGACTTAAATACGCAGTATTTT	CASSLDLNTQYF
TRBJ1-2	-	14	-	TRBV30	TGTGCCTGGAGTCTTGGGGCAGGGGACTATGGCTACACCTTC	CAWSLGAGDYGYTF
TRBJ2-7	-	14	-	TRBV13	TGTGCCAGCAGCGGCAGGACGGTTTCGAACGAGCAGTACTTC	CASSGRTVSNEQYF
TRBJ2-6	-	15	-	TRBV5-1	TGCGCCAGCAGCTTGGGGCAGCTGGGGCCAGACGTCCTGACTTTC	CASSLGQLGPDVLTF
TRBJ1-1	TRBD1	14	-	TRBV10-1	TGCGCCAGCAGTCGGGACAGGGATGGCACTGAAGCTTTCTTT	CASSRDRDGTEAFF
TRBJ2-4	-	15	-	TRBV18	TGTGCCAGCTTACGTCCGGGCATAGCCAAAAACATTCAGTACTTC	CASLRPGIAKNIQYF
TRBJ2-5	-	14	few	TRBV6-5	TGTGCCAGCAGTTACTCGAGAGGGGAAGAGACCCAGTACTTC	CASSYSRGEETQYF
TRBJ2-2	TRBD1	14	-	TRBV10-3	TGTGCCATCAGCCTGGGACAGGGGCGCGGGGAGCTGTTTTTT	CAISLGQGRGELFF
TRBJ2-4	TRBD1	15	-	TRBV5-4	TGTGCCAGCAGCCGAGGACAGGGGTACCAAAACATTCAGTACTTC	CASSRGQGYQNIQYF
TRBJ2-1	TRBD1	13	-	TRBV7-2	TGTGCCAGCAGCACCGGACAGGTCAATGAGCAGTTCTTC	CASSTGQVNEQFF